The following is a T cell receptor (beta chain) sequence with its context. The record originates from a study of T cells in Graves' hyperthyroidism and ophthalmopathy. TCR beta CDR3 regions were amplified from RNA transcripts. First-round RT-PCR of the TCR CDR3 relied on the HTBI primer set. MiXCR, applied by TCRdb to the multiplex PCR reads, yields one record per CDR3 protein. The data contain around 190,000 distinct CDR3 sequences, roughly 17% of them singletons. CDR1 and CDR2 (germline): MNHNS, SASEGT. This CDR3 has 13 amino acids. V shed 6 bases, J shed 2 bases, and the junction held 0 bases outside the gene matches.

The V and J genes are TRBV6-1 and TRBJ1-3; 8 positions agree with TRBD1. This receptor was taken from a woman aged 50 to 60 with Graves' hyperthyroidism. The source material was blood. CDR3 residues: CASRTGAGNTIYF. As DNA, the CDR3 is TGTGCCAGCAGGACAGGGGCTGGAAACACCATATATTTT.